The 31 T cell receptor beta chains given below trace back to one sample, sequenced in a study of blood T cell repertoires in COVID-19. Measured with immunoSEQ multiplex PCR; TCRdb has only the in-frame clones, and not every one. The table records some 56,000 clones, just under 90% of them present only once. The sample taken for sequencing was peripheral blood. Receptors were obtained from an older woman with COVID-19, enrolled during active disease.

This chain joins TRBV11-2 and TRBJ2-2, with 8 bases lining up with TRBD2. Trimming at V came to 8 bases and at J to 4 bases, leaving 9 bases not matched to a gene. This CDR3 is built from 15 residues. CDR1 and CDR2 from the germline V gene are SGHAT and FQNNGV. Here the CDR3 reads CASPSRGRITGELFF. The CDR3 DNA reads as TGTGCCAGCCCCAGTCGCGGGAGGATCACCGGGGAGCTGTTTTTT. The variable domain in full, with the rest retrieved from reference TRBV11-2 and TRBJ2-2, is EAGVAQSPRYKIIEKRQSVAFWCNPISGHATLYWYQQILGQGPKLLIQFQNNGVVDDSQLPKDRFSAERLKGVDSTLKIQPAKLEDSAVYLCASPSRGRITGELFFGEGSRLTVL.

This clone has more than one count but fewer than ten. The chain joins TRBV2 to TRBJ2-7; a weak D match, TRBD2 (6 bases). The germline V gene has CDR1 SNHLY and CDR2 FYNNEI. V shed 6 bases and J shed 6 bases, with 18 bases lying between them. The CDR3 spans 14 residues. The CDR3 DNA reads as TGTGCCAGCAGGGGCGATTCGGGAGCGGGCGAGCAGTACTTC. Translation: CASRGDSGAGEQYF.

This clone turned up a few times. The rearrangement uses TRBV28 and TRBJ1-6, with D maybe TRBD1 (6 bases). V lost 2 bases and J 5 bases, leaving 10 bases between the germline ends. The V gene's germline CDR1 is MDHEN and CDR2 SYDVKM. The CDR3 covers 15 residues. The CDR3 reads CASSLTGTHNSPLHF. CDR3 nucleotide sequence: TGTGCCAGCAGTTTAACAGGGACCCATAATTCACCCCTCCACTTT.

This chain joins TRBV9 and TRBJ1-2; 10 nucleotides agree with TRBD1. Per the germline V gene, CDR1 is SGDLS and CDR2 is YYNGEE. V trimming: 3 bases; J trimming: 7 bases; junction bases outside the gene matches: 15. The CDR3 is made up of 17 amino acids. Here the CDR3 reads CASSASGTGVLVGGYTF. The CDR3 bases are TGTGCCAGCAGCGCCTCCGGGACAGGGGTTTTAGTAGGTGGCTACACCTTC.

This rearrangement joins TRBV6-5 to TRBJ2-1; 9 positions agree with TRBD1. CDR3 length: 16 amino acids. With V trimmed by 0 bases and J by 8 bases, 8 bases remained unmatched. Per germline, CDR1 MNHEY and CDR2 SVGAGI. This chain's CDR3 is CASSYSSMGQGYEQFF. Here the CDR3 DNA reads TGTGCCAGCAGTTACTCGAGTATGGGACAGGGCTATGAGCAGTTCTTC.

The CDR3 nucleotides are TGCGCCAGCAGCTTTGGAGGGATAACTGAAGCTTTCTTT. This translates into CASSFGGITEAFF. The chain couples TRBV5-1 to TRBJ1-1; D is unclear. Germline V CDR1 and CDR2: SGHRS, YFSETQ. The V end lost 2 bases, the J end lost 5 bases, and 10 bases lay between the germline ends. This CDR3 has 13 residues.

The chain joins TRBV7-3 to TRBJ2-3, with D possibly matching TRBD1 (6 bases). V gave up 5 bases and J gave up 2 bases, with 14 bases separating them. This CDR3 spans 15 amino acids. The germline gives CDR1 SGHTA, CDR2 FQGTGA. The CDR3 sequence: CASSTGTHSTDTQYF. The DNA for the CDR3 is TGTGCCAGCAGCACAGGGACCCATTCCACAGATACGCAGTATTTT.

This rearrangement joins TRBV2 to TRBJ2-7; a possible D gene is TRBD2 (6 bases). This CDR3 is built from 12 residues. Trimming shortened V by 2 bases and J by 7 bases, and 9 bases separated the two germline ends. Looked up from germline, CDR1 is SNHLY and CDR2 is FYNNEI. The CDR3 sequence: CASSEFAGEQYF. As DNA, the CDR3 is TGTGCCAGCAGTGAATTTGCGGGGGAGCAGTACTTC.

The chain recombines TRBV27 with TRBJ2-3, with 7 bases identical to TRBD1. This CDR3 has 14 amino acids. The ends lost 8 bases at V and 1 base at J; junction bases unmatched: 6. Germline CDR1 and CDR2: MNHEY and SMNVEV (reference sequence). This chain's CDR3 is CASLGTDGTDTQYF. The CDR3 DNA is TGTGCCAGCCTCGGGACAGATGGCACAGATACGCAGTATTTT.

The CDR3 region has the DNA TGTGCCATCAGTGATATAGGGGTGAGTTCACCCCTCCACTTT. Translated: CAISDIGVSSPLHF. The chain joins TRBV10-3 to TRBJ1-6; D may be TRBD1 (5 bases). The CDR3 sequence is 14 residues long. CDR1 ENHRY and CDR2 SYGVKD come from the germline V gene. V was shortened by 3 bases and J by 9 bases, with 12 bases between the two germline ends.

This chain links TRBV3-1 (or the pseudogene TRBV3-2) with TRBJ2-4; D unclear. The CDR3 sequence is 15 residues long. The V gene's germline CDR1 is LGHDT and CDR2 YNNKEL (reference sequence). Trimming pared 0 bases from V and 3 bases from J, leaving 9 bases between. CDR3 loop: CASSQDGQVKNIQYF. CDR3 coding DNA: TGTGCCAGCAGCCAAGATGGGCAGGTCAAAAACATTCAGTACTTC.

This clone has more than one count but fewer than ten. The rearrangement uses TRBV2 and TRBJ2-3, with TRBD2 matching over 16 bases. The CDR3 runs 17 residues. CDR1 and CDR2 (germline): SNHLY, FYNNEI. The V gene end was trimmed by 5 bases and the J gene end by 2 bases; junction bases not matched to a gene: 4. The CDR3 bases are TGTGCCAGCAGTCCGGGACTAGCGGGAGGGGTCACAGATACGCAGTATTTT. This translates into CASSPGLAGGVTDTQYF.

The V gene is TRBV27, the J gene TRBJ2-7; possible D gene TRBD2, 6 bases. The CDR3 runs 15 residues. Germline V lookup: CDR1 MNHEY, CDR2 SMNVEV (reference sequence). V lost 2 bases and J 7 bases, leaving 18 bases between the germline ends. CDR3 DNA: TGTGCCAGCAGTTTAAGGCTTGCGGGATCGGGAGAGCAGTACTTC. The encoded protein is CASSLRLAGSGEQYF.

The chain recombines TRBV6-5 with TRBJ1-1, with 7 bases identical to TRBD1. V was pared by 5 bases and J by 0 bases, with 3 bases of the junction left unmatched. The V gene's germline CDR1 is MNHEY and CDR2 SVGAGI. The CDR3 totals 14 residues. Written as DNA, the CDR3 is TGTGCCAGCAGTAGGACAGGATTGAACACTGAAGCTTTCTTT. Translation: CASSRTGLNTEAFF.

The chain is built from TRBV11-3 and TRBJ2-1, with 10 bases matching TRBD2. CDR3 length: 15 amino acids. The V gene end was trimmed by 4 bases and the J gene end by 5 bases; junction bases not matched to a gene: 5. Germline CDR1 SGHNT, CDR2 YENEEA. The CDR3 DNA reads TGTGCCAGCAGCTCAGCGGGAGGGCCTAACAATGAGCAGTTCTTC. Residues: CASSSAGGPNNEQFF.

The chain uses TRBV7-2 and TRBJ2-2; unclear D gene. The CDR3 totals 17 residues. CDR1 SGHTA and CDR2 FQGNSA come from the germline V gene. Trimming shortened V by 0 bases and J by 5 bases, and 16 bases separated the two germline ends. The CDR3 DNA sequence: TGTGCCAGCAGCTTAGCGCACCTGCTCCGAGGTACCGGGGAGCTGTTTTTT. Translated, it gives CASSLAHLLRGTGELFF.

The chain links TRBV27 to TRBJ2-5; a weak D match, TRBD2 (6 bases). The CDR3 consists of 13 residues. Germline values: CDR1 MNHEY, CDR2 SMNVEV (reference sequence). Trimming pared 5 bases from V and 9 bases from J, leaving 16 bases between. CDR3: CASSPNLGGPQYF. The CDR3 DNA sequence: TGTGCCAGCAGTCCAAACCTGGGGGGACCCCAGTACTTC.

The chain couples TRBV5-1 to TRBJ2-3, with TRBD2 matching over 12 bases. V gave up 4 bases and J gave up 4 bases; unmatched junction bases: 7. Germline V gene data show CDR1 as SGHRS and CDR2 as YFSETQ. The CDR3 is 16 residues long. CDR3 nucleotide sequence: TGCGCCAGCAGCAAACTTGGACTAGCGGGGCCAGATACGCAGTATTTT. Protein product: CASSKLGLAGPDTQYF.

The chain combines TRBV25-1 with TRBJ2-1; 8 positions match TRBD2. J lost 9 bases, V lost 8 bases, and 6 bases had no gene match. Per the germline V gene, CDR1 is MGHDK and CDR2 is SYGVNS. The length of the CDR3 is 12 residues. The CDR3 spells CASCGLAGEQFF. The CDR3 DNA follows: TGTGCCAGCTGTGGACTAGCCGGTGAGCAGTTCTTC.

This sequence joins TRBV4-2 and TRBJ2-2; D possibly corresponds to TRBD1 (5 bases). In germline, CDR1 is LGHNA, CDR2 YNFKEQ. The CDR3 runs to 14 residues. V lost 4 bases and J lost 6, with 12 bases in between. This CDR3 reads CASSPTRAPGELFF. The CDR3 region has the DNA TGTGCCAGCAGCCCCACCAGGGCGCCCGGGGAGCTGTTTTTT.

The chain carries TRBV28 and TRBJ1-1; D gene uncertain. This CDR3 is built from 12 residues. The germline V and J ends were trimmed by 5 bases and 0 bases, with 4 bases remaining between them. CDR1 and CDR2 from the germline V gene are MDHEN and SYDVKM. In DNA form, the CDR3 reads TGTGCCAGCAGTCAGGTGAACACTGAAGCTTTCTTT. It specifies CASSQVNTEAFF.

This CDR3 is CASSFVRELTGELFF. CDR3 DNA: TGTGCCAGCAGCTTTGTCCGGGAACTCACCGGGGAGCTGTTTTTT. The chain has TRBV11-2 and TRBJ2-2, with a tentative D call TRBD2 (5 bases). Trimming took 3 bases from V and 4 from J, leaving 12 bases between them. Germline V gene lookup returns CDR1 SGHAT and CDR2 FQNNGV. The CDR3 totals 15 residues.

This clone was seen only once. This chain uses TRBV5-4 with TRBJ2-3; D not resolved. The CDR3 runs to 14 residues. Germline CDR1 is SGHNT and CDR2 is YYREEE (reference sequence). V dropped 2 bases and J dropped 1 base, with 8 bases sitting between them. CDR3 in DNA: TGTGCCAGCAGCTTCCGCGGTCGCACAGATACGCAGTATTTT. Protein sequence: CASSFRGRTDTQYF.

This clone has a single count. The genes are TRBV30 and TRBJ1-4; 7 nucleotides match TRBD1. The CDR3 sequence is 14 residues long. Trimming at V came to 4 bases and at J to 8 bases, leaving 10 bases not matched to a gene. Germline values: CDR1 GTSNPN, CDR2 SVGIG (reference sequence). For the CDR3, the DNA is TGTGCCTGGAATCCGGGACAGCTATCGGAAAAACTGTTTTTT. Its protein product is CAWNPGQLSEKLFF. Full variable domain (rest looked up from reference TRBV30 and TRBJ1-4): SQTIHQWPATLVQPVGSPLSLECTVEGTSNPNLYWYRQAAGRGLQLLFYSVGIGQISSEVPQNLSASRPQDRQFILSSKKLLLSDSGFYLCAWNPGQLSEKLFFGSGTQLSVL.

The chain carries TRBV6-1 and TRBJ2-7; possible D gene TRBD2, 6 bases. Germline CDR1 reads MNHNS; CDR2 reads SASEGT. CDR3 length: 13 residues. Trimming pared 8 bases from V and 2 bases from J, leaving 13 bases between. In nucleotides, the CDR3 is TGTGCCAGCGGTGTGGGGGGAACCTACGAGCAGTACTTC. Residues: CASGVGGTYEQYF.

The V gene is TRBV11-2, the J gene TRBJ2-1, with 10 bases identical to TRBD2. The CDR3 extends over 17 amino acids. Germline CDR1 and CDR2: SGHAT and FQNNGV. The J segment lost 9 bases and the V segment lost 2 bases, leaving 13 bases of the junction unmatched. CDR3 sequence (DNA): TGTGCCAGCAGCTTACGCGCACTAGCGGGAACGGGGGGTGAGCAGTTCTTC. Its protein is CASSLRALAGTGGEQFF.

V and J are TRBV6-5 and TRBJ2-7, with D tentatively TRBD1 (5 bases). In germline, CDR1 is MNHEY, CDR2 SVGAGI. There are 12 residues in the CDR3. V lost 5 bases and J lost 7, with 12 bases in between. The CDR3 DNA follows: TGTGCCAGCAGTCGGAGCTCAGGGGAGCAGTACTTC. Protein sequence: CASSRSSGEQYF.

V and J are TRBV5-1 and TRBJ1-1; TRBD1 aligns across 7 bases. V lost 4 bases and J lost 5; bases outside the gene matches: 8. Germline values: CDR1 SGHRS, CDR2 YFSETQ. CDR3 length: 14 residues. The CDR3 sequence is CASSHTGVDTEAFF. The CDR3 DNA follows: TGCGCCAGCAGCCACACAGGGGTTGATACTGAAGCTTTCTTT.

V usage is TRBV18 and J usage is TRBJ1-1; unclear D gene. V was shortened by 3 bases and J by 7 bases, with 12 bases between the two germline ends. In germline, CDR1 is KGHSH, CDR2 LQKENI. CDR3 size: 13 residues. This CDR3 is CASSPVKAIEAFF. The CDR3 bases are TGTGCCAGCTCACCCGTGAAAGCTATTGAAGCTTTCTTT. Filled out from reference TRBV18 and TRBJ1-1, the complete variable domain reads NAGVMQNPRHLVRRRGQEARLRCSPMKGHSHVYWYRQLPEEGLKFMVYLQKENIIDESGMPKERFSAEFPKEGPSILRIQQVVRGDSAAYFCASSPVKAIEAFFGQGTRLTVV.

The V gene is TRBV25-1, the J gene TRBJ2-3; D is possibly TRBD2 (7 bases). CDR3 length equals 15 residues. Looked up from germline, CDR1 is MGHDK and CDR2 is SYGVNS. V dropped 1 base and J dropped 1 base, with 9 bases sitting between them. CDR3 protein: CASSEWEGGTDTQYF. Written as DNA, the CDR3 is TGTGCCAGCAGTGAATGGGAGGGGGGCACAGATACGCAGTATTTT.

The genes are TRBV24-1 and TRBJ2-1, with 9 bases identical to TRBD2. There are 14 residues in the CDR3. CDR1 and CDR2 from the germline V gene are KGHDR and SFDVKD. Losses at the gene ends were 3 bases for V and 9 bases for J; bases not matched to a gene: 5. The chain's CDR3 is CATSDVAGDVEQFF. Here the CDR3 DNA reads TGTGCCACCAGTGATGTAGCGGGAGACGTTGAGCAGTTCTTC.